This T cell receptor (beta chain) was recorded in a study of blood T cell repertoires in COVID-19. Across the whole study: Samples of COVID-19 (acute and convalescent) were obtained from the United States, Italy and Spain. PBMCs, B-cell-depleted T cells, or T cells were the source of the cDNA or gDNA that made up the material.

CDR3 length: 13 amino acids. Trimming took off 8 bases at V and 0 bases at J, with 10 bases between the two ends. CDR1 is MDHEN, CDR2 SYDVKM, per germline. Only in-frame clones appear in the TCRdb table, and some are missing; sequencing was by immunoSEQ multiplex PCR. This table holds over 150,000 clones, 84% found once. The specimen sequenced was peripheral blood. The sequence was obtained from a human donor in a cohort sampled during active COVID-19. The rearrangement links TRBV28 to TRBJ1-1; D unclear. CDR3 coding DNA: TGTGCCAGCGGGAGGACCCTGAACACTGAAGCTTTCTTT. It is translated as CASGRTLNTEAFF.